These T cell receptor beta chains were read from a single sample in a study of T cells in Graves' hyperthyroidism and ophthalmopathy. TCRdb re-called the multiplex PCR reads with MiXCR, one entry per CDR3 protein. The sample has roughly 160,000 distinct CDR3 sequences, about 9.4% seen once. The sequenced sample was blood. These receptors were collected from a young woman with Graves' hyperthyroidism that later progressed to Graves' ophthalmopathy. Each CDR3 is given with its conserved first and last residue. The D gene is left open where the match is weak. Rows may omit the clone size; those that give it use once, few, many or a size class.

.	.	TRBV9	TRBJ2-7	CASSPSGGGSYEQYF	TGTGCCAGCAGCCCATCAGGTGGGGGGTCGTACGAGCAGTACTTC
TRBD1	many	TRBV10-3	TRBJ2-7	CAISQRQGDTEQYF	TGTGCCATCAGCCAAAGACAGGGGGACACCGAGCAGTACTTC
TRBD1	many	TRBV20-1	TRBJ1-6	CSGLPSGTASPLHF	TGCAGTGGCCTTCCCTCCGGGACAGCTTCACCCCTCCACTTT
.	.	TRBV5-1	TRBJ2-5	CASKGSNQETQYF	TGCGCCAGCAAGGGGTCAAACCAAGAGACCCAGTACTTC
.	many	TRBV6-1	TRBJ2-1	CASSVPGPKEFF	TGTGCCAGCAGTGTTCCCGGGCCTAAGGAGTTCTTC
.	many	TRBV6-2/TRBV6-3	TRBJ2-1	CASSYGTLNEQFF	TGTGCCAGCAGTTACGGTACTTTGAATGAGCAGTTCTTC
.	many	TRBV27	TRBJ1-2	CASSFLGPPTGGNYGYTF	TGTGCCAGCAGTTTTCTGGGGCCCCCCACTGGGGGAAACTATGGCTACACCTTC
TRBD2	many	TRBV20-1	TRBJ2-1	CSARDPAGGQGGEQFF	TGCAGTGCTAGAGATCCAGCGGGGGGGCAAGGCGGTGAGCAGTTCTTC
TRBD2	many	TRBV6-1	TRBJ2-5	CASSSVKGLANQETQYF	TGTGCCAGCAGTTCCGTCAAGGGACTAGCGAACCAAGAGACCCAGTACTTC
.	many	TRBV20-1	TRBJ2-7	CSGGGQGGHEQYF	TGCAGTGGGGGGGGTCAGGGGGGGCACGAGCAGTACTTC
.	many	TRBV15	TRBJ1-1	CATSRAPTEAFF	TGTGCCACCAGCAGAGCACCCACTGAAGCTTTCTTT
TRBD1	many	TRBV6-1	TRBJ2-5	CASSYGTGGVRETQYF	TGTGCCAGCAGCTACGGGACAGGGGGCGTGAGAGAGACCCAGTACTTC
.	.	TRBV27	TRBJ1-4	CASSRGSHNEKLFF	TGTGCCAGCAGTCGTGGCTCCCACAACGAAAAACTGTTTTTT
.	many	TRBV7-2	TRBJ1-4	CASSLGGSEKLFF	TGTGCCAGCAGCTTAGGGGGAAGTGAAAAACTGTTTTTT
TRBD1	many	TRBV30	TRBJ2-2	CAWSVLAGGPGELFF	TGTGCCTGGAGTGTACTAGCAGGGGGCCCCGGGGAGCTGTTTTTT
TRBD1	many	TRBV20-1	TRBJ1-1	CSARPQGTFGGTEAFF	TGCAGTGCTAGACCACAGGGGACGTTTGGAGGCACTGAAGCTTTCTTT
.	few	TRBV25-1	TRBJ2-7	CASSEAGGRREQYF	TGTGCCAGCAGTGAGGCCGGGGGGCGACGCGAGCAGTACTTC
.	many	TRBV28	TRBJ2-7	CASSLITGLAGEQYF	TGTGCCAGCAGTTTAATTACAGGACTCGCTGGGGAGCAGTACTTC
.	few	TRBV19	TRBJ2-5	CASSIAVYQETQYF	TGTGCCAGTAGTATAGCAGTTTATCAAGAGACCCAGTACTTC
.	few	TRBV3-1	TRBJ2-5	CASSPPGLTATRETQYF	TGTGCCAGCAGCCCCCCTGGGCTAACGGCAACCCGAGAGACCCAGTACTTC
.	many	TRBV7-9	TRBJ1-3	CASSLEGLPSGNTIYF	TGTGCCAGCAGCTTAGAGGGACTGCCCTCTGGAAACACCATATATTTT
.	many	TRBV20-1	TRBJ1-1	CSLEGEGNTEAFF	TGCAGTCTTGAGGGCGAGGGGAACACTGAAGCTTTCTTT
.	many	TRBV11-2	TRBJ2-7	CASSPEQGSYEQYF	TGTGCCAGCAGCCCCGAACAGGGATCCTACGAGCAGTACTTC
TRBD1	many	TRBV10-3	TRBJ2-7	CASRGTGENSYEQYF	TGTGCCTCCCGCGGAACAGGGGAAAACTCCTACGAGCAGTACTTC